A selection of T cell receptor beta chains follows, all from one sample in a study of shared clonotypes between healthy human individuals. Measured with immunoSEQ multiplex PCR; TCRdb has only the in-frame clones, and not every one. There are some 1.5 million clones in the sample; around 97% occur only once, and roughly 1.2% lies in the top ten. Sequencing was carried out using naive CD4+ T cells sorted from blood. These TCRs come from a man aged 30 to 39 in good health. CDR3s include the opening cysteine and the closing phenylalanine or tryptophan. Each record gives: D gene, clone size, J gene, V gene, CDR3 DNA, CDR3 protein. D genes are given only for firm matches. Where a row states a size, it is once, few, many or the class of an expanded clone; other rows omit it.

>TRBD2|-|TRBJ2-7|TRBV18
TGTGCCAGCTCACCACTTACTAGCGGGAGCCACGAGCAGTACTTC
CASSPLTSGSHEQYF
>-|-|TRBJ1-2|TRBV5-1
TGCGCCAGCAGCTTGCTCCCCCAGGCGACTCTAGCTGGCTACACCTTC
CASSLLPQATLAGYTF
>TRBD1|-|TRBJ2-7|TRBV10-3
TGTGCCATCAGAGGACAGGGGGCGGAAGAGCAGTACTTC
CAIRGQGAEEQYF
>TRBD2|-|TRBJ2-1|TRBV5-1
TGCGCCAGCAGCTCCCTCGGGGGGTACAATGAGCAGTTCTTC
CASSSLGGYNEQFF
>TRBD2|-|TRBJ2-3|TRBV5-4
TGTGCCAGCAGCCCGACTAGCGGAAGCACAGATACGCAGTATTTT
CASSPTSGSTDTQYF
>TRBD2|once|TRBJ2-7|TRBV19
TGTGCCAGTAGTGTCCGATTCTTACGACTAGCGGGATTACTTGCCTACGAGCAGTACTTC
CASSVRFLRLAGLLAYEQYF
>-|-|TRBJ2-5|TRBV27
TGTGCCAGCAGCATTTTGGGAAACCAAGAGACCCAGTACTTC
CASSILGNQETQYF
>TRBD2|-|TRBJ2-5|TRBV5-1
TGCGCCAGCACCTGGCGGGAGGGCCCACCCAACCAAGAGACCCAGTACTTC
CASTWREGPPNQETQYF
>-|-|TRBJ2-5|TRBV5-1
TGCGCCAGCAGCACTCTCGGCTCTGGTGAGACCCAGTACTTC
CASSTLGSGETQYF
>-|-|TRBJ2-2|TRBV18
TGTGCCAGCTCACCGGACAGCAACACCGGGGAGCTGTTTTTT
CASSPDSNTGELFF
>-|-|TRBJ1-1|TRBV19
TGTGCCAGTAGTATCCGGGCCCCCCCGGGAGCTTTCTTT
CASSIRAPPGAFF
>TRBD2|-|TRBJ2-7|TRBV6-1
TGTGCCAGCAGTGGTGGACTAGGCTCCGAGCAGTACTTC
CASSGGLGSEQYF
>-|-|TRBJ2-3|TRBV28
TGTGCCAGCAGTTTGTCCATACCACGGGAATTAGCAGATACGCAGTATTTT
CASSLSIPRELADTQYF
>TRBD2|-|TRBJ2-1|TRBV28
TGTGCCAGCAGGGGGGGAGGGAAAGGCAATGAGCAGTTCTTC
CASRGGGKGNEQFF
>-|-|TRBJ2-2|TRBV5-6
TGTGCCAGCAGCTTGTTTAGTTACGGGGAGCTGTTTTTT
CASSLFSYGELFF
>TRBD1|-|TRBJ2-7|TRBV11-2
TGTGCCAGCAGCCCCGTCCCCACAGGGGCCTACGAGCAGTACTTC
CASSPVPTGAYEQYF
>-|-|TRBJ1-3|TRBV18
TGTGCCAGCTCCGACAAAGGACCTGGAAACACCATATATTTT
CASSDKGPGNTIYF
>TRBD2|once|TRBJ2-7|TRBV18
TGTGCCAGCTCACCAAGACTAGCGGACCCCTACGAGCAGTACTTC
CASSPRLADPYEQYF
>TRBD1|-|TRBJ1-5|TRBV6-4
TGTGCCAGCAGCTACAGACAGGGGACGGCCCAGCATTTT
CASSYRQGTAQHF
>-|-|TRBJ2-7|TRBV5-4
TGTGCCAGCAGCGCGGTGGCTACCTCGGGCTCCTACGAGCAGTACTTC
CASSAVATSGSYEQYF
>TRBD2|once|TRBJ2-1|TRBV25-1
TGTGCCAGCAGTGATTCCCGACTAGCGGACTCCTACAATGAGCAGTTCTTC
CASSDSRLADSYNEQFF
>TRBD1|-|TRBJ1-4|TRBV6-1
TGTGCCAGCAGCGAAAATTCCAGGGGGTTTAGAGAAAAACTGTTTTTT
CASSENSRGFREKLFF
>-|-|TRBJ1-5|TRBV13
TGTGCCAGCAGCTTAAGGTCACAGGATAGCAATCAGCCCCAGCATTTT
CASSLRSQDSNQPQHF
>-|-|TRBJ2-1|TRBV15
TGTGCCACCAGCAAAAGGCGAGAGGACCATGAGCAGTTCTTC
CATSKRREDHEQFF
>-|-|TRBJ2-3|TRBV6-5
TGTGCCAGCAGTGGCCGGGAGAATACGCAGTATTTT
CASSGRENTQYF
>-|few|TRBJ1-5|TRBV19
TGTGCCAGTAGTATAAACGGAAATCAGCCCCAGCATTTT
CASSINGNQPQHF
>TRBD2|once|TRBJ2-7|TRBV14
TGTGCCAGCGGGACCCTTCGGGCGGGAGGCTACGAGCAGTACTTC
CASGTLRAGGYEQYF
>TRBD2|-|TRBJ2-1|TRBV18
TGTGCCAGCTCACCACTCCCCCCGGGACTAGCGGGCCCCTACAATGAGCAGTTCTTC
CASSPLPPGLAGPYNEQFF
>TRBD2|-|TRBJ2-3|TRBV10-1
TGCGCCAGCAGTCAGGGACTAGCGGGAGGGCCTGATACGCAGTATTTT
CASSQGLAGGPDTQYF
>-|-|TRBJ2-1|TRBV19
TGTGCCAGTAGCGCTACCAGGGACTCCTACAATGAGCAGTTCTTC
CASSATRDSYNEQFF
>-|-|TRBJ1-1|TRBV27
TGTGCCAGCAGTTTTGAAGGTGGTAACACTGAAGCTTTCTTT
CASSFEGGNTEAFF
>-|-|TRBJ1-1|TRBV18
TGTGCCAGCTCACCTAACAGGGAGCGGGGGAACACTGAAGCTTTCTTT
CASSPNRERGNTEAFF
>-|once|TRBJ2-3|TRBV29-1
TGCAGCGTCGATACTCATCTATTAGGAGGCACAGATACGCAGTATTTT
CSVDTHLLGGTDTQYF
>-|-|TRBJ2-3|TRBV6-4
TGTGCCAGCAGTGATTCCTACAGGGGCACAGATACGCAGTATTTT
CASSDSYRGTDTQYF
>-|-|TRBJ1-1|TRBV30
TGTGCCTGGAGTGTAGGGGCACTGAACACTGAAGCTTTCTTT
CAWSVGALNTEAFF
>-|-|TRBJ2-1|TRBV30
TGTGCCTGGAGTGGAAGCTCCTACAATGAGCAGTTCTTC
CAWSGSSYNEQFF
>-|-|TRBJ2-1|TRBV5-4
TGTGCCAGCAGCGAACCCTTCAATGAGCAGTTCTTC
CASSEPFNEQFF
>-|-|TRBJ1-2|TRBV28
TGTGCCAGCAGTACTACAGTAAGGGGCTACACCTTC
CASSTTVRGYTF
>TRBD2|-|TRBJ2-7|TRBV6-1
TGTGCCAGCAGTGAAAGTCCAGCGGGAGGGAACGAGCAGTACTTC
CASSESPAGGNEQYF
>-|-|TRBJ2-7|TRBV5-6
TGTGCCAGCAGCTTGGCACAGAGGAACTACGAGCAGTACTTC
CASSLAQRNYEQYF
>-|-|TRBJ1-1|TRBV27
TGTGCCAGCAGTATAAACAGGGATAACACTGAAGCTTTCTTT
CASSINRDNTEAFF
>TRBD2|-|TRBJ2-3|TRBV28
TGTGCCACTACATTGAGCGGGAGGGCCGCAGATACGCAGTATTTT
CATTLSGRAADTQYF
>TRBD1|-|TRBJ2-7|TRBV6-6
TGTGCCAGCAGACCGGGACAGGTGGGTGGCGAGCAGTACTTC
CASRPGQVGGEQYF
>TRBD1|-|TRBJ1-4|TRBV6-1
TGTGCCAGCAGTGCAATCAGGGGGGACGGTGCTAATGAAAAACTGTTTTTT
CASSAIRGDGANEKLFF
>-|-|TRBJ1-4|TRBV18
TGTGCCAGCTCACCAGGGATAGCTAATGAAAAACTGTTTTTT
CASSPGIANEKLFF
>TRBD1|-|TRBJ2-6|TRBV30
TGTGCCTGGAGTGTACGGACACCCCCCACGTGGACAGGGGGTCGCTCTGGGGCCAACGTCCTGACTTTC
CAWSVRTPPTWTGGRSGANVLTF
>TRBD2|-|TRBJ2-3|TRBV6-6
TGTGCCAGCATTCCCGCCGGGAGGGCCGTGGATACGCAGTATTTT
CASIPAGRAVDTQYF
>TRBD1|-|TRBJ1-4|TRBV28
TGTGCCAGCAGTCTGGACAGGGTGGTAGAAAAACTGTTTTTT
CASSLDRVVEKLFF
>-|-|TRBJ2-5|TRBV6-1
TGTGCCAGCAGCGGGGGTTCAGTAGAGACCCAGTACTTC
CASSGGSVETQYF
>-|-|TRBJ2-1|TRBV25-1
TGTGCCAGCAGTGAATATTTAACCGGGCTGACCTACAATGAGCAGTTCTTC
CASSEYLTGLTYNEQFF
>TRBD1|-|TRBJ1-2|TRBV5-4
TGTGCCAGCAGCTTGGAGGGGGCGGGTGGCTACACCTTC
CASSLEGAGGYTF
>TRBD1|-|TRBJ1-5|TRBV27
TGTGCCAGCAGAGACAGGGTCGTAGGTAGCAATCAGCCCCAGCATTTT
CASRDRVVGSNQPQHF
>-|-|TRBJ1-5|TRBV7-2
TGTGCCAGCAGCCAAAGTGGGCAAAATCAGCCCCAGCATTTT
CASSQSGQNQPQHF
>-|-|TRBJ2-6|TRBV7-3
TGTGCCAGCAGCTTAACGTCAGGGGCTGGGGCCAACGTCCTGACTTTC
CASSLTSGAGANVLTF